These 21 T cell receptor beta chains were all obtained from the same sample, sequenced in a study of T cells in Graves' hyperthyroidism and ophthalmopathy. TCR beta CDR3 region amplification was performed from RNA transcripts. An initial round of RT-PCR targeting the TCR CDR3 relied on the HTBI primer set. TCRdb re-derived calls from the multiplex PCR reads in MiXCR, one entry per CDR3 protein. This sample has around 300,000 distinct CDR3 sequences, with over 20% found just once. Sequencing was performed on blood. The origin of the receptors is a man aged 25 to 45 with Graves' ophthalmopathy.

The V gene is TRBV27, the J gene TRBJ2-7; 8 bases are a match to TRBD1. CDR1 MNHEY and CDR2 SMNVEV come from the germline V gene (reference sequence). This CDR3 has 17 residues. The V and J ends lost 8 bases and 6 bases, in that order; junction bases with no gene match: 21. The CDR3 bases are TGTGCCAGCCCTTACAGGGGGTTTTCATTGCCAACTTGCGAGCAGTACTTC. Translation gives CASPYRGFSLPTCEQYF.

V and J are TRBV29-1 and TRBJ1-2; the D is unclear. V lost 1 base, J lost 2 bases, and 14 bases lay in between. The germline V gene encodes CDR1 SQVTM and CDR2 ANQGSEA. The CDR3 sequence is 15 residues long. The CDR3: CSVEGMGSGNYGYTF. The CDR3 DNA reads TGCAGCGTTGAAGGGATGGGCAGTGGAAACTATGGCTACACCTTC. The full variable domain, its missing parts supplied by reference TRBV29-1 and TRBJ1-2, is SAVISQKPSRDICQRGTSLTIQCQVDSQVTMMFWYRQQPGQSLTLIATANQGSEATYESGFVIDKFPISRPNLTFSTLTVSNMSPEDSSIYLCSVEGMGSGNYGYTFGSGTRLTVV.

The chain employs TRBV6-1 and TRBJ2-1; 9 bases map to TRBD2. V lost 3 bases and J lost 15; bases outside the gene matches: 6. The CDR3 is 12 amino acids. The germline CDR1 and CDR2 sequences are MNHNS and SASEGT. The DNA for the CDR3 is TGTGCCAGCAGTGACGGGCGGGAGGGCCGGTTCTTC. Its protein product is CASSDGREGRFF.

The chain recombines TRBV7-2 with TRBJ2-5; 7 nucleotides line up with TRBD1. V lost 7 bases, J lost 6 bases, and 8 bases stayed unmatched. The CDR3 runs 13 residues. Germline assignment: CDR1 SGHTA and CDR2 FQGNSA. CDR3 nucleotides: TGTGCCAGCAACCAGGACAGGTTACAGACCCAGTACTTC. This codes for CASNQDRLQTQYF. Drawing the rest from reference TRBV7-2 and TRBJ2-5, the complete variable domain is GAGVSQSPSNKVTEKGKDVELRCDPISGHTALYWYRQSLGQGLEFLIYFQGNSAPDKSGLPSDRFSAERTGGSVSTLTIQRTQQEDSAVYLCASNQDRLQTQYFGPGTRLLVL.

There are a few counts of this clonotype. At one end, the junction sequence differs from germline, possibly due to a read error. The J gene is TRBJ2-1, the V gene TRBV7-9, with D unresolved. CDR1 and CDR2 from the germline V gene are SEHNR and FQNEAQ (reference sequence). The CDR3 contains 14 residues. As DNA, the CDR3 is TGTGCCAGCAGGGCCGAGGCGGCCTACCATGAGCAGTTCTTC. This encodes CASRAEAAYHEQFF.

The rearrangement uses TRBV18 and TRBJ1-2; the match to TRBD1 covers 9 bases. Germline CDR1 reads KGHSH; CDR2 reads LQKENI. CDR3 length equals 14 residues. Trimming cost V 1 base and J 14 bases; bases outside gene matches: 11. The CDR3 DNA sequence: TGTGCCAGCTCACCACAAGACAGGGGGTTCTTCCCGACCTTC. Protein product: CASSPQDRGFFPTF.

The CDR3 reads CASLAEITDTQYF. Written as DNA, the CDR3 is TGTGCCAGCCTAGCGGAAATCACAGATACGCAGTATTTT. V gene TRBV2 combines with J gene TRBJ2-3; 7 bases are shared with TRBD2. CDR1 is SNHLY and CDR2 is FYNNEI in the germline V gene. Unmatched junction bases numbered 4, after V lost 8 bases and J lost 2 bases. The CDR3 is 13 residues long.

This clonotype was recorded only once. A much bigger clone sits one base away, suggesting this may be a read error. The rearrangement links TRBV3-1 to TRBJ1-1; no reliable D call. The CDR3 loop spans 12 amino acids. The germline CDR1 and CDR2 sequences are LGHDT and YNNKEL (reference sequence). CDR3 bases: TGTGCCAGCAGTGGGGTTTACACTGGAGCTTTCTTT. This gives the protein CASSGVYTGAFF.

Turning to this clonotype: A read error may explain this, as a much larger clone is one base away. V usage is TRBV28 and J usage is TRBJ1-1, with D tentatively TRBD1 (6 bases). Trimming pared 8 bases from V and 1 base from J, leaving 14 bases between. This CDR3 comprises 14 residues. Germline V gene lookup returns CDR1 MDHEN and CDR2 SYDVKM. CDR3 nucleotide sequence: TGTGCCAGCGCATCAGGGGACAAGAACACTGAAGCTTTCTTT. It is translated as CASASGDKNTEAFF.

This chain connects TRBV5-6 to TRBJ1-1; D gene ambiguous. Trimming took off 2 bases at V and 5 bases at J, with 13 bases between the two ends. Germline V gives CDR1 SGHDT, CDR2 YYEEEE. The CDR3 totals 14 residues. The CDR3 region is CASSFAGGRTEAFF. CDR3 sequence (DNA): TGTGCCAGCAGCTTCGCGGGCGGAAGGACTGAAGCTTTCTTT.

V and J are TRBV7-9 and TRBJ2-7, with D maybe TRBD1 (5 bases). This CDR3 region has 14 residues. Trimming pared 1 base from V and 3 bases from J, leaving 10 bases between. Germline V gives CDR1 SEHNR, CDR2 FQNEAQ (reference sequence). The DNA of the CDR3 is TGTGCCAGCAGCTTAGGCAGGGCCAACTACGAGCAGTACTTC. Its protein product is CASSLGRANYEQYF.

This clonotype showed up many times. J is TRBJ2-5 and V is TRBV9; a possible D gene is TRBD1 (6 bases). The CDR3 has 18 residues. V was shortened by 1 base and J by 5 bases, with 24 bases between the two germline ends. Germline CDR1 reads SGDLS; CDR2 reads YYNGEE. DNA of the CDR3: TGTGCCAGCAGCGTACTCCCGTGGGGGCCGACACTGACCGAGACCCAGTACTTC. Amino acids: CASSVLPWGPTLTETQYF.

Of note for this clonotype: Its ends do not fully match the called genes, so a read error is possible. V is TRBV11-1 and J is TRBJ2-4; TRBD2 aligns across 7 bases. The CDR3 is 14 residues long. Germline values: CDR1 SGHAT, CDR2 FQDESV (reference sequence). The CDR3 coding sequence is TGTGCCAACAGCTGGACTAGACTAGAAAACATTCAGTACTTC. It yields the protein CANSWTRLENIQYF.

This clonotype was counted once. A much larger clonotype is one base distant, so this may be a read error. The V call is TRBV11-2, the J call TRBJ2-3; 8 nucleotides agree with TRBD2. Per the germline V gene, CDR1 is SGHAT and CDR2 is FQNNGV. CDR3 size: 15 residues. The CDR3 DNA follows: TGTGCCAGCAGCTTAGAGGCGGGGGGCACAGATGCGCAGTATTTT. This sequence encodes CASSLEAGGTDAQYF.

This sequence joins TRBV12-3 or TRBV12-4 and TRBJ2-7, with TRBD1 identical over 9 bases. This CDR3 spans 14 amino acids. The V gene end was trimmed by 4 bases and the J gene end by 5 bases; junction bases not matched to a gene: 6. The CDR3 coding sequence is TGTGCCAGCAGTTCCGGGACAGGGATCAACGAGCAGTACTTC. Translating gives CASSSGTGINEQYF.

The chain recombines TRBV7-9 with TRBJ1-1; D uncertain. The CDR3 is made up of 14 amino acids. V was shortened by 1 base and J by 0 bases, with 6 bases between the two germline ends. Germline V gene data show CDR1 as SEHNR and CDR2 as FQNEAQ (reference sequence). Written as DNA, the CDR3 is TGTGCCAGCAGCTTAGACCAAATGAACACTGAAGCTTTCTTT. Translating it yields CASSLDQMNTEAFF.

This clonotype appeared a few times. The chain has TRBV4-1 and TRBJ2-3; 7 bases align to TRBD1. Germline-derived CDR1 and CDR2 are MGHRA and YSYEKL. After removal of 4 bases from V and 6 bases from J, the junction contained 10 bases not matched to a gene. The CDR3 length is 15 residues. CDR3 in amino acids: CASSPGDSQVDTQYF. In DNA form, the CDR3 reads TGCGCCAGCAGCCCTGGGGACAGTCAGGTGGATACGCAGTATTTT.

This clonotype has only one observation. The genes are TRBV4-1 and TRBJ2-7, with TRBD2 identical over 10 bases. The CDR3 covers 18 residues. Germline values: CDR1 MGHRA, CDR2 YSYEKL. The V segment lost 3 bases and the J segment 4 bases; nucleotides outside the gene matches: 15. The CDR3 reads CASSHAAPLAGALYEQYF. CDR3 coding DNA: TGCGCCAGCAGCCACGCCGCCCCCCTAGCGGGAGCTCTTTACGAGCAGTACTTC.

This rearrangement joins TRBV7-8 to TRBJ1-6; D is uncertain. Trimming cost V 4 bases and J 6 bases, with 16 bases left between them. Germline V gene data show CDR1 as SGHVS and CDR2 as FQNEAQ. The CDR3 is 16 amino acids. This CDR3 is CASSSPLGGINSPLHF. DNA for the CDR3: TGTGCCAGCAGCTCGCCGTTGGGAGGAATTAATTCACCCCTCCACTTT.

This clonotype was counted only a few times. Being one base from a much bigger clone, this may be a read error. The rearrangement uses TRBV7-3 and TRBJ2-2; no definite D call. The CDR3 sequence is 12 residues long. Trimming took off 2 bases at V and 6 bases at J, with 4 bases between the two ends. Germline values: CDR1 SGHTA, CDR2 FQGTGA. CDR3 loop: CASSLGSGELFF. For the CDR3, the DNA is TGTGCCAGCAGCTTAGGGTCCGGGGAGCTGTTTTTT.

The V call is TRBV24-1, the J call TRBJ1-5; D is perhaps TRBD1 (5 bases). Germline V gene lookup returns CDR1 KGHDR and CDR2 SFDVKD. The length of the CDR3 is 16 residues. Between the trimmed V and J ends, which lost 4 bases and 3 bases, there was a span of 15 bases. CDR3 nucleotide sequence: TGTGCCACCAGTGACTCGGGGACGGCGCCCAATCAGCCCCAGCATTTT. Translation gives CATSDSGTAPNQPQHF.